This T cell receptor beta chain came from a study of beta chain features in type 1 diabetes. Every bit of the isolated RNA underwent reverse transcription, so sequencing read expressed TCRB transcripts. Libraries were prepared by immunoSEQ multiplex PCR; TCRdb keeps only in-frame clonotypes and omits some of them. The sample lists some 410,000 clones, roughly 10% occurring once. Trimming stripped 2 bases from V and 5 bases from J, with 18 bases between. This CDR3 spans 16 amino acids. Germline V gene sequence: CDR1 SGHAT, CDR2 FQDESV (reference sequence). The V and J genes are TRBV11-1 and TRBJ2-5; D ambiguous. The source of this sequence is a woman between 18 and 29 years old in good health. The sequenced sample consisted of naive CD4+ T cells from blood. CDR3 sequence (DNA): TGTGCCAGCAGCTTAAACCTAGAGGCGGTAACGGAGACCCAGTACTTC. It encodes CASSLNLEAVTETQYF.